This TCR beta chain emerged from a study of blood T cell repertoires in COVID-19. Authors' methods: Amplification of reference gene primers was used by the study to estimate nucleated cell counts. Sequencing used immunoSEQ multiplex PCR; TCRdb keeps in-frame clones, though not all of them. That table gives V, J and clone size, and the DNA gave D and trimming. The data show a few hundred thousand clones, 91% seen once. This clone was detected only a few times. The CDR3 is made up of 15 amino acids. V lost 3 bases, J lost 4 bases, and 9 bases stayed unmatched. Per the germline V gene, CDR1 is SGDLS and CDR2 is YYNGEE.

The sample comprised peripheral blood. This sequence joins TRBV9 and TRBJ1-1; 7 bases fit TRBD1. This TCR was sampled from a person under 30 with COVID-19, enrolled during active disease. The CDR3 here is CASSASGQSFTEAFF. The CDR3 coding sequence is TGTGCCAGCAGCGCTTCGGGACAGTCCTTCACTGAAGCTTTCTTT.